Following are 16 T cell receptor beta chains from one sample sequenced in a study of circulating and synovial CD4+ cells in juvenile arthritis. Sequencing was performed with immunoSEQ multiplex PCR; in TCRdb, only in-frame clones are kept and a portion is missing. This table has 36,000 or so clones, just under 95% appearing once. Sequencing was carried out using CD4+ T cells from blood. The receptors derive from a human donor with juvenile idiopathic arthritis.

This chain links TRBV9 with TRBJ1-2; TRBD1 aligns across 7 bases. V lost 4 bases, J lost 0 bases, and 6 bases stayed unmatched. This CDR3 has 15 residues. The germline V gene has CDR1 SGDLS and CDR2 YYNGEE. CDR3 in DNA: TGTGCCAGCAGCCCAAGACAGGGTACTAACTATGGCTACACCTTC. It encodes CASSPRQGTNYGYTF. The complete variable domain, with remaining parts taken from reference TRBV9 and TRBJ1-2, reads DSGVTQTPKHLITATGQRVTLRCSPRSGDLSVYWYQQSLDQGLQFLIQYYNGEERAKGNILERFSAQQFPDLHSELNLSSLELGDSALYFCASSPRQGTNYGYTFGSGTRLTVV.

This chain joins TRBV5-5 and TRBJ1-1; possible D gene TRBD1, 6 bases. Deletions cut 4 bases from V and 0 bases from J, with 13 bases between. The CDR3 has 15 residues. Germline V CDR1 and CDR2: SGHKS, YYEKEE (reference sequence). For the CDR3, the DNA is TGTGCCAGCAGCATAGGACAGCTCATGAACACTGAAGCTTTCTTT. Its translation: CASSIGQLMNTEAFF.

The chain has TRBV4-3 and TRBJ2-7, with D possibly being TRBD1 (5 bases). V gave up 0 bases and J gave up 0 bases, with 12 bases separating them. The CDR3 spans 16 residues. The germline gives CDR1 LGHNA, CDR2 YSLEER. CDR3 sequence reads: CASSQEHRPSSYEQYF. The CDR3, as DNA: TGCGCCAGCAGCCAAGAACACAGGCCAAGCTCCTACGAGCAGTACTTC.

This chain connects TRBV4-3 to TRBJ1-2, with a possible D match to TRBD1 (5 bases). Germline assignment: CDR1 LGHNA and CDR2 YSLEER. The V end was cut by 0 bases, the J end by 8 bases, with 16 bases between. The CDR3 length is 15 residues. The CDR3 region is CASSQEGEGIRGYTF. CDR3 in DNA: TGCGCCAGCAGCCAAGAGGGGGAGGGGATTAGGGGCTACACCTTC.

This chain links TRBV4-3 with TRBJ2-1; TRBD2 matches at 10 bases. The trim removed 3 bases at V and 3 bases at J, leaving 8 bases unmatched. CDR1 is LGHNA, CDR2 YSLEER, per germline. This CDR3 region has 17 residues. The CDR3 reads CASSHLLTSGNYNEQFF. The CDR3 DNA reads TGCGCCAGCAGCCACTTATTAACTAGCGGGAACTACAATGAGCAGTTCTTC.

This chain uses TRBV7-3 with TRBJ2-2; possibly TRBD2 for D (7 bases). The germline V gene has CDR1 SGHTA and CDR2 FQGTGA. This CDR3 has 15 residues. V shed 6 bases and J shed 4 bases, with 15 bases lying between them. As DNA, the CDR3 is TGTGCCAGCAGAACTGGGGCGGGGGCCACCGGGGAGCTGTTTTTT. Its translation is CASRTGAGATGELFF.

The chain has TRBV19 and TRBJ1-1; TRBD1 matches at 8 bases. The CDR3 loop spans 15 amino acids. Per germline, CDR1 LNHDA and CDR2 SQIVND (reference sequence). V trimming: 3 bases; J trimming: 1 base; junction bases outside the gene matches: 4. CDR3 loop: CASSMWQGANTEAFF. As DNA, the CDR3 is TGTGCCAGTAGTATGTGGCAGGGGGCGAACACTGAAGCTTTCTTT.

J is TRBJ2-5 and V is TRBV5-1, with D perhaps matching TRBD2 (5 bases). The germline gives CDR1 SGHRS, CDR2 YFSETQ. V lost 0 bases and J 5 bases, leaving 11 bases between the germline ends. This CDR3 has 14 amino acids. The CDR3 DNA is TGCGCCAGCAGCTTGGAGAGGGCTGTTGAGACCCAGTACTTC. Translated, it gives CASSLERAVETQYF.

J is TRBJ1-1 and V is TRBV5-4; D is possibly TRBD1 (5 bases). The germline V gene has CDR1 SGHNT and CDR2 YYREEE (reference sequence). The CDR3 is 13 amino acids. Trimming stripped 4 bases from V and 5 bases from J, with 12 bases between. Here the CDR3 reads CASSGAPRTEAFF. CDR3 sequence (DNA): TGTGCCAGCAGCGGGGCCCCGAGGACTGAAGCTTTCTTT. Full variable domain (missing parts from reference TRBV5-4 and TRBJ1-1): ETGVTQSPTHLIKTRGQQVTLRCSSQSGHNTVSWYQQALGQGPQFIFQYYREEENGRGNFPPRFSGLQFPNYSSELNVNALELDDSALYLCASSGAPRTEAFFGQGTRLTVV.

The chain employs TRBV6-6 and TRBJ1-2, with a tentative D call TRBD1 (5 bases). The V end lost 4 bases, the J end lost 8 bases, and 8 bases lay between the germline ends. Germline CDR1 reads MNHNY; CDR2 reads SVGAGI (reference sequence). The CDR3 is made up of 11 amino acids. CDR3 nucleotides: TGTGCCAGCAGTTCCCAGGGAGGCTACACCTTC. Amino acid sequence: CASSSQGGYTF.

This clone was seen a single time. The chain has TRBV7-2 and TRBJ2-4; D perhaps matches TRBD2 (6 bases). Germline V gene data show CDR1 as SGHTA and CDR2 as FQGNSA. Trimming removed 0 bases at V and 5 bases at J, with 8 bases between. The CDR3 sequence is 14 residues long. As DNA, the CDR3 is TGTGCCAGCAGCTTAGCGGGGGGACAAAACATTCAGTACTTC. As protein: CASSLAGGQNIQYF.

V is TRBV19 and J is TRBJ2-7; 9 bases fit TRBD1. CDR3 length equals 17 residues. Trimming at V came to 7 bases and at J to 3 bases, leaving 16 bases not matched to a gene. Germline CDR1 reads LNHDA; CDR2 reads SQIVND (reference sequence). The CDR3 reads CASKGWTYDRGFYEQYF. Written as DNA, the CDR3 is TGTGCCAGTAAAGGATGGACTTATGACAGGGGGTTCTACGAGCAGTACTTC.

This chain uses TRBV5-4 with TRBJ2-1, with D perhaps TRBD2 (6 bases). Germline assignment: CDR1 SGHNT and CDR2 YYREEE (reference sequence). Trimming took off 0 bases at V and 4 bases at J, with 14 bases between the two ends. The CDR3 is 16 residues long. The CDR3 loop is CASSLGPLAAYNEQFF. CDR3 DNA sequence: TGTGCCAGCAGCTTGGGTCCGTTAGCGGCATACAATGAGCAGTTCTTC.

This sequence joins TRBV9 and TRBJ2-7, with D maybe TRBD1 (5 bases). The CDR3 contains 14 residues. The germline V and J ends were trimmed by 4 bases and 1 base, with 12 bases remaining between them. Looked up from germline, CDR1 is SGDLS and CDR2 is YYNGEE. The CDR3 region is CASSPEQVSYEQYF. The CDR3 DNA reads TGTGCCAGCAGCCCAGAACAGGTTTCCTACGAGCAGTACTTC.

The CDR3: CAWSVLSEEKYEQYF. Here the CDR3 DNA reads TGTGCCTGGAGTGTACTCAGCGAGGAGAAGTACGAGCAGTACTTC. The J gene is TRBJ2-7, the V gene TRBV30, with no clear D. The V end was cut by 0 bases, the J end by 4 bases, with 16 bases between. This CDR3 comprises 15 residues. The germline V gene encodes CDR1 GTSNPN and CDR2 SVGIG (reference sequence).

The chain couples TRBV4-1 to TRBJ2-7; perhaps TRBD2 as D (5 bases). Trimming pared 1 base from V and 7 bases from J, leaving 14 bases between. The germline V gene has CDR1 MGHRA and CDR2 YSYEKL. This CDR3 has 14 residues. CDR3 sequence: CASSQAATRREQYF. The CDR3 bases are TGCGCCAGCAGCCAAGCAGCCACACGGAGGGAGCAGTACTTC.